The 10 T cell receptor beta chains in this list originate from one sample, sequenced in a study of T cell changes during pregnancy in multiple sclerosis. Repertoires were generated with immunoSEQ multiplex PCR, while TCRdb's copy carries only in-frame clones and drops some. The table has roughly 69,000 clones, around 90% seen once. The material sequenced was peripheral blood, taken in the third trimester of pregnancy. These receptors were collected from a female donor with multiple sclerosis, enrolled in a pregnancy study.

This chain connects TRBV7-4 to TRBJ1-6, with TRBD1 matching 12 bases. The CDR3 length is 20 residues. The germline V gene encodes CDR1 SGHVT and CDR2 SQSDAQ. J was trimmed by 1 base and V by 5 bases; bases with no gene match: 12. The CDR3 DNA reads as TGTGCCAGCAGCCTCCCGGGACAGGGGGCAAAAAAATCCTATAATTCACCCCTCCACTTT. Translated: CASSLPGQGAKKSYNSPLHF.

The chain employs TRBV7-2 and TRBJ2-3; 14 bases map to TRBD2. Per the germline V gene, CDR1 is SGHTA and CDR2 is FQGNSA. The CDR3 is made up of 17 amino acids. J was trimmed by 0 bases and V by 7 bases; bases with no gene match: 6. DNA of the CDR3: TGTGCCAGCACTCGACTAGCGGGGGGGGCTAGCACAGATACGCAGTATTTT. As protein: CASTRLAGGASTDTQYF.

V is TRBV7-3 and J is TRBJ2-1; 13 nucleotides match TRBD2. This CDR3 comprises 16 residues. Losses at the gene ends were 5 bases for V and 5 bases for J; bases not matched to a gene: 6. From germline, CDR1 is SGHTA and CDR2 FQGTGA. The CDR3 is CASSRTSGGHHNEQFF. The DNA for the CDR3 is TGTGCCAGCAGCCGGACTAGCGGGGGCCATCACAATGAGCAGTTCTTC.

CDR3 sequence reads: CASSFGGGSYEQFF. The DNA for the CDR3 is TGTGCCAGCAGCTTCGGGGGGGGCTCCTATGAGCAGTTCTTC. V usage is TRBV5-4 and J usage is TRBJ2-1; 8 bases agree with TRBD2. V trimming: 2 bases; J trimming: 8 bases; junction bases outside the gene matches: 6. The CDR3 runs to 14 residues. CDR1 is SGHNT, CDR2 YYREEE, per germline (reference sequence).

The V call is TRBV5-6, the J call TRBJ1-2; weak D call: TRBD1 (6 bases). This CDR3 comprises 13 residues. Trimming pared 3 bases from V and 2 bases from J, leaving 8 bases between. Looked up from germline, CDR1 is SGHDT and CDR2 is YYEEEE. CDR3 in DNA: TGTGCCAGCAGCTCGCAGGGGAACTATGGCTACACCTTC. As protein: CASSSQGNYGYTF.

V and J are TRBV27 and TRBJ2-1, with 13 bases aligning to TRBD2. Trimming removed 2 bases from V and 6 bases from J; junction bases left unmatched: 4. Germline V gene sequence: CDR1 MNHEY, CDR2 SMNVEV (reference sequence). The CDR3 contains 16 residues. The CDR3 sequence: CASSLLRTSGGNEQFF. CDR3 DNA sequence: TGTGCCAGCAGTTTACTAAGGACTAGCGGGGGCAATGAGCAGTTCTTC.

The J gene is TRBJ2-5, the V gene TRBV5-1; 9 nucleotides match TRBD1. The J segment lost 5 bases and the V segment lost 2 bases, leaving 4 bases of the junction unmatched. The CDR3 sequence is 14 residues long. Germline CDR1 and CDR2: SGHRS and YFSETQ. The CDR3 coding sequence is TGCGCCAGCAGCTTACAGGGGGCACTGGAGACCCAGTACTTC. Amino acids: CASSLQGALETQYF.

The chain combines TRBV27 with TRBJ1-6; the match to TRBD1 covers 7 bases. V lost 3 bases to trimming and J lost 6 bases; unmatched junction nucleotides: 5. The germline V gene encodes CDR1 MNHEY and CDR2 SMNVEV (reference sequence). The CDR3 extends over 15 amino acids. The CDR3 loop reads CASSLGDRPNSPLHF. In nucleotides, the CDR3 is TGTGCCAGCAGTTTGGGGGACAGACCTAATTCACCCCTCCACTTT.

The CDR3 DNA sequence: TGCGCCAGCAGCTTGTTCGGCAGGTCCTCCTACGAGCAGTACTTC. As protein: CASSLFGRSSYEQYF. The chain joins TRBV5-1 to TRBJ2-7; D unclear. Germline values: CDR1 SGHRS, CDR2 YFSETQ. The CDR3 is 15 residues long. The V end lost 1 base, the J end lost 0 bases, and 11 bases lay between the germline ends.

The gene calls are TRBV5-4 and TRBJ1-5; D may be TRBD1 (6 bases). This CDR3 spans 14 amino acids. V dropped 4 bases and J dropped 3 bases, with 11 bases sitting between them. Germline CDR1 is SGHNT and CDR2 is YYREEE (reference sequence). In DNA, the CDR3 is TGTGCCAGCAGCCGCGGGGGCCCCAATCAGCCCCAGCATTTT. It yields the protein CASSRGGPNQPQHF. Full variable domain (remainder filled in from reference TRBV5-4 and TRBJ1-5): ETGVTQSPTHLIKTRGQQVTLRCSSQSGHNTVSWYQQALGQGPQFIFQYYREEENGRGNFPPRFSGLQFPNYSSELNVNALELDDSALYLCASSRGGPNQPQHFGDGTRLSIL.